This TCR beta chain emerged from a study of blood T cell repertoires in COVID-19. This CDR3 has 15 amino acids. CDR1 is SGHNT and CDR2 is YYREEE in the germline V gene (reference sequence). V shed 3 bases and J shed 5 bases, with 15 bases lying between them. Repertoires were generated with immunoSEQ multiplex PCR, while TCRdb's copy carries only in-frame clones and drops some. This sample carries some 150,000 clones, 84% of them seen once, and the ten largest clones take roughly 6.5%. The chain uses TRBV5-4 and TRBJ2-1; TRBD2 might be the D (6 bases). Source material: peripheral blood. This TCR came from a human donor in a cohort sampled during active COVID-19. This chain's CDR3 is CASSSAQTRNNEQFF. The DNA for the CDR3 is TGTGCCAGCAGCTCCGCCCAGACTAGGAACAATGAGCAGTTCTTC.